This T cell receptor (beta chain) stems from a study of CD8 T cells in ankylosing spondylitis (dated by TCRdb to between 2016 and 2019). Regarding the complete study: To find TCR variants linked to disease, the study profiled T cell receptor beta repertoires in ankylosing spondylitis patients and healthy donors. The whole study cohort included 108 healthy donors and around 24 ankylosing spondylitis patients. Samples of peripheral blood were taken, and for ankylosing spondylitis patients, synovial fluid was collected as well.

CDR1 and CDR2, per the germline V gene (reference sequence), are SEHNR and FQNEAQ. The cysteine opens and the phenylalanine closes a CDR3 of 12 amino acids. The CDR3 DNA has 36 bases and is translated from base 1. The germline ends are 6 bases apart after V is trimmed by 2 bases and J by 5 bases. The research as a whole found: The disease-linked clones had a CD8+ phenotype and were found at relatively low frequencies in peripheral blood. According to the report, matched synovial fluid samples from ankylosing spondylitis patients were significantly enriched for the disease-linked clones. Some TCR beta motif variants had previously been reported in synovial fluid and blood of reactive arthritis patients, which suggested common disease-initiation mechanisms. Blood from ankylosing spondylitis patients appeared to be characterized by a TCR beta motif composed of eight highly homologous amino acid variants.

As to this clonotype: It has no known antigen specificity. Qualities for individual bases were not recorded, and no much larger clone is one base off.

TCRdb shows the sequencer as Illumina HiSeq 2500. Quantitative 5'-RACE with molecular barcodes was used to prepare TCR beta libraries. In the paper's pipeline: To identify disease-linked TCR variants, a new computational method was used, one built on a probabilistic model of VDJ rearrangement. TCRdb handled the public reads itself, with Q25 trimming in fastp and clone calling in MiXCR, and kept productive beta chains. Rows with one shared CDR3 protein collapse into an entry with the most common genes and DNA. These V and J calls rely on TCRdb rather than the paper's analysis. In all, the sample holds roughly 160,000 distinct CDR3 sequences, and around 10% of those were seen once. The biggest ten clones account for approximately 32% of the sample.

The receptor was isolated from a male donor with ankylosing spondylitis or in good health (not recorded which). Recombination connected TRBV7-9 to TRBJ2-5; the D gene remains uncertain. Material: blood, either unsorted or a sorted T cell fraction (not recorded which). The CDR3 protein: CASSLFLETQYF. The nucleotide sequence reads TGTGCCAGCAGCTTATTCCTCGAGACCCAGTACTTC.